This TCR beta chain was profiled in a study of shared clonotypes between healthy human individuals. The wider study: Aged 18 to 49, the donors were a couple of women and three men.

Germline lookup yields CDR1 SGHNT and CDR2 YENEEA. J was trimmed by 6 bases and V by 5 bases; bases with no gene match: 5. The CDR3 runs 14 residues. The assay was immunoSEQ multiplex PCR, and TCRdb's table has in-frame clones only and misses some. The table includes more than 400,000 clones, 70% to 85% detected once. Recent vaccinations or acute infections were absent in the healthy HIV-negative adult donors. The sample consisted of PBMCs. The receptor was isolated from a woman aged 40 to 50 in good health. Some clones in this sample may be carry-over from other donors' samples. The J gene is TRBJ2-2, the V gene TRBV11-3, with 8 bases fitting TRBD1. CDR3 region: CASSPWTGPGELFF. CDR3 in DNA: TGTGCCAGCAGCCCCTGGACAGGGCCCGGGGAGCTGTTTTTT.